This T cell receptor (beta chain) came from a study of blood T cell repertoires in COVID-19. Overall study context: Sources were T cells, B-cell-depleted T cells, or PBMCs; the material itself was cDNA or gDNA.

V was cut by 0 bases and J by 0 bases, with 5 bases left in between. The CDR3 extends over 15 amino acids. Germline values: CDR1 SGHNT, CDR2 YENEEA. Profiling relied on immunoSEQ multiplex PCR, and the TCRdb table lists in-frame clones only, not all of them. The data hold roughly 30,000 clones, with around 90% observed a single time. The sequenced sample consisted of peripheral blood. This clonotype originated in a man between 70 and 80 years old with acute or convalescent COVID-19. The genes are TRBV11-3 and TRBJ2-2; D is ambiguous. CDR3 DNA: TGTGCCAGCAGCTTAGATCCAACGAACACCGGGGAGCTGTTTTTT. It is translated as CASSLDPTNTGELFF.